One sample yielded the 29 T cell receptor delta chains listed below, sequenced in a study of gamma-delta T cells after stem cell transplantation. TCRdb fed the RT-PCR reads into CATT to redo clone calling. The table lists about 14,000 delta-chain clones, roughly 32% of them singletons, with less than 4.5% in the top ten. The specimen was gamma-delta T cells. These receptors were collected from a human donor. It is not recorded whose cells these are; they may come from a transplant donor.

This clone appeared a few times. The chain uses TRDV1 and TRDJ1, with TRDD3 matching 8 bases. The ends lost 2 bases at V and 0 bases at J; junction bases unmatched: 20. The CDR3 runs to 21 residues. CDR1 and CDR2 (germline): TSWWSYY, QGS. The CDR3 DNA reads TGTGCTCTTGGGGAAGAGGCCTCGTACTGGGGGGACTTTTGGTACACCGATAAACTCATCTTT. Translating it yields CALGEEASYWGDFWYTDKLIF.

This clone was picked up a small number of times. The chain uses TRDV2 and TRDJ3; 8 bases are a match to TRDD3. V shed 0 bases, J shed 2 bases, and the junction held 8 bases outside the gene matches. This CDR3 contains 19 residues. From germline, CDR1 is GEAIGNYY and CDR2 EKD. CDR3 nucleotides: TGTGCCTGTGACACCGTCGAGGGATACGCAACCTGGGACACCCGACAGATGTTTTTC. Translating it yields CACDTVEGYATWDTRQMFF.

Worth noting for this clone: Germline is not matched at one junction end, which may reflect a read error. The V gene is TRDV1, the J gene TRDJ1; D is possibly TRDD3 (6 bases). Per the germline V gene, CDR1 is TSWWSYY and CDR2 is QGS. The CDR3 length is 22 residues. The CDR3 is CALGTPGRGDAATYLHRVKLIF. The CDR3 region has the DNA TGTGCTCTTGGGACCCCCGGACGGGGGGACGCCGCTACCTATTTACACCGAGTTAAACTCATCTTC.

The chain combines TRAV29/DV5 with TRDJ2; D is unresolved. The CDR3 runs to 17 residues. Trimming removed 1 base from V and 0 bases from J, with 16 bases in between. Germline V gene data show CDR1 as NSMFDY and CDR2 as ISSIKDK. The CDR3 DNA follows: TGTGCAGCAAGCACTCGACGAGATCTGGCTTTGACAGCACAACTCTTCTTT. It translates to CAASTRRDLALTAQLFF.

The V call is TRDV1, the J call TRDJ2, with 10 positions matching TRDD3. With V trimmed by 5 bases and J by 2 bases, 23 bases remained unmatched. CDR1 is TSWWSYY and CDR2 is QGS in the germline V gene. The CDR3 extends over 22 amino acids. The CDR3 reads CALGSRPSIYVWGINLTAQLFF. For the CDR3, the DNA is TGTGCTCTTGGGTCTCGGCCTTCTATTTATGTCTGGGGGATAAACTTGACAGCACAACTCTTCTTT.

For this clone: Distinct nucleotide sequences in the sample also encode this CDR3. V gene TRDV2 combines with J gene TRDJ1, with TRDD3 identical over 9 bases. The CDR3 length is 17 residues. With 3 bases clipped from V and 0 bases from J, the junction kept 10 bases outside the gene matches. From germline, CDR1 is GEAIGNYY and CDR2 EKD. CDR3 sequence (DNA): TGTGCCTGTGACTCCTTACTGGGGGACAAGTACACCGATAAACTCATCTTT. Residues: CACDSLLGDKYTDKLIF.

The chain has TRDV3 and TRDJ1, with D perhaps matching TRDD2 (7 bases). Germline CDR1 TVYSNPD, CDR2 GDNSRS (reference sequence). Trimming pared 3 bases from V and 0 bases from J, leaving 32 bases between. This CDR3 is built from 20 residues. The CDR3 loop reads CAFQGVSYRLGGGHTDKLIF. CDR3 DNA: TGTGCCTTCCAGGGGGTTTCCTACCGACTTGGTGGGGGCCACACCGATAAACTCATCTTT.

This clone has only one observation. J is TRDJ1 and V is TRDV3; 7 positions agree with TRDD3. The CDR3 runs 12 residues. Germline V gene sequence: CDR1 TVYSNPD, CDR2 GDNSRS (reference sequence). DNA for the CDR3: TGTGCGGGGGGATCCGACACCGATAAACTCATCTTT. Residues: CAGGSDTDKLIF.

This clone has a handful of counts. The chain uses TRDV2 and TRDJ3; 8 nucleotides align to TRDD3. CDR1 GEAIGNYY and CDR2 EKD come from the germline V gene. CDR3 size: 23 residues. Losses at the gene ends were 4 bases for V and 0 bases for J; bases not matched to a gene: 22. The CDR3 protein is CACDRLSSVLGGTLSWDTRQMFF. In DNA form, the CDR3 reads TGTGCCTGTGATCGCCTTTCCTCCGTACTGGGGGGAACTCTCTCCTGGGACACCCGACAGATGTTTTTC.

This clone turned up a few times. The chain uses TRDV2 and TRDJ3, with 9 bases identical to TRDD3. Germline trimming cut 0 bases from V and 0 bases from J; bases unmatched to any gene: 5. The CDR3 sequence is 19 residues long. Germline V gene sequence: CDR1 GEAIGNYY, CDR2 EKD. Written as DNA, the CDR3 is TGTGCCTGTGACACCGCTACTGGGGGAAGCTCCTGGGACACCCGACAGATGTTTTTC. Translated, it gives CACDTATGGSSWDTRQMFF.

This clone turned up a few times. The junction departs from germline at one end; a sequencing error may be responsible. This chain joins TRDV2 and TRDJ3, with TRDD3 matching 13 bases. This CDR3 is built from 23 residues. CDR1 and CDR2 from the germline V gene are GEAIGNYY and EKD. In DNA form, the CDR3 reads TGTGCCTCTGACACCGCAGAATACTGGGGGATACGCCCCAGCTCCTGGGACACCCGACAGATGTTTTTC. Encoded protein: CASDTAEYWGIRPSSWDTRQMFF.

This clone was detected only a few times. The chain links TRDV1 to TRDJ1; D is uncertain. The CDR3 is 17 amino acids. The V end was cut by 1 base, the J end by 0 bases, with 15 bases between. Germline-derived CDR1 and CDR2 are TSWWSYY and QGS. DNA of the CDR3: TGTGCTCTTGGGGAACACTCGGCTACCCTTTACACCGATAAACTCATCTTT. Translating it yields CALGEHSATLYTDKLIF.

The rearrangement links TRAV29/DV5 to TRDJ2; 9 bases map to TRDD2. This CDR3 region has 27 residues. Trimming cost V 1 base and J 4 bases; bases outside gene matches: 41. Germline V gene data show CDR1 as NSMFDY and CDR2 as ISSIKDK. The CDR3 spells CAASLRPSYDTGTLLVRAPPWTAQLFF. The CDR3, as DNA: TGTGCAGCAAGCCTGAGACCTTCCTACGATACTGGGACTCTATTGGTTAGGGCTCCTCCCTGGACAGCACAACTCTTCTTT.

The chain has TRDV1 and TRDJ1, with a possible D match to TRDD3 (6 bases). Germline V gene data show CDR1 as TSWWSYY and CDR2 as QGS. Trimming stripped 1 base from V and 4 bases from J, with 13 bases between. CDR3 length equals 15 residues. CDR3 sequence reads: CALGEPLPWGDKLIF. In DNA, the CDR3 is TGTGCTCTTGGGGAACCTCTCCCCTGGGGCGATAAACTCATCTTT.

The V and J genes are TRDV1 and TRDJ2; 10 bases line up with TRDD3. Germline CDR1 TSWWSYY, CDR2 QGS. Trimming took 5 bases from V and 8 from J; bases not matched to a gene: 26. This CDR3 region has 21 residues. CDR3 in DNA: TGTGCTCTTGGGCCGCCAGCCTCGGCTTGGGGGATACTTATCGAGACTGCACAACTCTTCTTT. This sequence encodes CALGPPASAWGILIETAQLFF.

The chain uses TRDV2 and TRDJ3, with 11 bases identical to TRDD3. V gave up 0 bases and J gave up 0 bases; unmatched junction bases: 9. This CDR3 has 21 residues. Germline lookup yields CDR1 GEAIGNYY and CDR2 EKD. The CDR3 reads CACDTGPWGIRGSWDTRQMFF. The DNA of the CDR3 is TGTGCCTGTGACACCGGACCTTGGGGGATACGCGGCTCCTGGGACACCCGACAGATGTTTTTC.

CDR3 region: CALGARGSVRGETQGTDKLIF. The CDR3 DNA follows: TGTGCTCTTGGGGCAAGGGGCTCTGTACGGGGGGAGACGCAGGGCACCGATAAACTCATCTTT. The gene calls are TRDV1 and TRDJ1, with D possibly TRDD3 on 6 matching bases. Trimming removed 4 bases at V and 1 base at J, with 31 bases between. CDR3 size: 21 residues. CDR1 and CDR2 from the germline V gene are TSWWSYY and QGS.

This clone was counted between two and nine times. V usage is TRDV1 and J usage is TRDJ2; 11 bases map to TRDD3. CDR1 TSWWSYY and CDR2 QGS come from the germline V gene. V gave up 4 bases and J gave up 13 bases; unmatched junction bases: 5. CDR3 size: 13 residues. The CDR3 spells CALGGYWGIRLFF. CDR3 DNA sequence: TGTGCTCTTGGGGGTTACTGGGGGATAAGACTCTTCTTT.

This clone was detected only a few times. The chain is built from TRDV3 and TRDJ1, with D possibly being TRDD3 (5 bases). CDR3 length equals 13 residues. The V gene lost 3 bases and the J gene lost 11 bases, with 22 bases spanning the gap. Looked up from germline, CDR1 is TVYSNPD and CDR2 is GDNSRS (reference sequence). CDR3 in amino acids: CAFHFVGGQKLIF. The CDR3 region has the DNA TGTGCCTTCCACTTCGTAGGGGGTCAAAAGCTCATCTTT.

J is TRDJ3 and V is TRDV3; tentative D call: TRDD3 (5 bases). The CDR3 loop spans 18 amino acids. Germline assignment: CDR1 TVYSNPD and CDR2 GDNSRS (reference sequence). V lost 0 bases and J lost 0, with 15 bases in between. The CDR3 DNA reads as TGTGCCTTTAGAGGGACCTGGACTGGCTCCTGGGACACCCGACAGATGTTTTTC. It is translated as CAFRGTWTGSWDTRQMFF.

CDR3 residues: CASAMYWGPKPDKLIF. CDR3 DNA sequence: TGTGCCTCTGCTATGTACTGGGGCCCAAAGCCCGATAAACTCATCTTT. The rearrangement joins TRDV3 to TRDJ1, with TRDD3 matching over 7 bases. CDR1 is TVYSNPD, CDR2 GDNSRS, per germline (reference sequence). This CDR3 spans 16 amino acids. V dropped 4 bases and J dropped 3; count of bases not matched to a gene: 17.

There are a few counts of this clone. The rearrangement uses TRDV2 and TRDJ3, with 10 bases lining up with TRDD3. Trimming removed 2 bases from V and 2 bases from J; junction bases left unmatched: 17. The CDR3 is made up of 22 amino acids. The germline V gene encodes CDR1 GEAIGNYY and CDR2 EKD. CDR3 in amino acids: CACDMFGGIRVVDTWDTRQMFF. CDR3 nucleotides: TGTGCCTGTGACATGTTCGGGGGGATACGCGTAGTAGATACCTGGGACACCCGACAGATGTTTTTC.

The chain links TRDV1 to TRDJ1, with 13 bases that match TRDD3. The CDR3 loop spans 22 amino acids. With V trimmed by 2 bases and J by 5 bases, 23 bases remained unmatched. Germline V gene sequence: CDR1 TSWWSYY, CDR2 QGS. The CDR3 DNA reads as TGTGCTCTTGGGGAAACCGGCCTTCCTGCCACCCAATACTGGGGGATACGGGATAAACTCATCTTT. Its translation is CALGETGLPATQYWGIRDKLIF.

On this clone itself: A junction end diverges from the germline sequence, so it may reflect a read error. The genes are TRDV2 and TRDJ3; 7 bases align to TRDD3. The germline V gene has CDR1 GEAIGNYY and CDR2 EKD. This CDR3 region has 18 residues. The CDR3 is CACDKILGTTWDPRQMFF. The CDR3 DNA reads as TGTGCCTGTGACAAGATACTGGGGACCACCTGGGACCCCCGACAGATGTTTTTC.

The chain uses TRDV1 and TRDJ1, with 9 bases lining up with TRDD3. The germline V gene has CDR1 TSWWSYY and CDR2 QGS. J was trimmed by 5 bases and V by 4 bases; bases with no gene match: 17. This CDR3 contains 18 residues. The CDR3 nucleotides read TGTGCTCTTGGGGTTTCCGGGGATTGGTGGGGGATAACGGATAAACTCATCTTT. This sequence encodes CALGVSGDWWGITDKLIF.

The V gene is TRDV1, the J gene TRDJ1; 7 bases are a match to TRDD3. Germline assignment: CDR1 TSWWSYY and CDR2 QGS. The CDR3 runs to 20 residues. V lost 3 bases and J lost 0; bases outside the gene matches: 19. This CDR3 is CALGDLLLPLGVRYTDKLIF. The CDR3, as DNA: TGTGCTCTTGGGGATCTTCTTCTCCCCCTGGGGGTTAGGTACACCGATAAACTCATCTTT.

With regard to this clone: Mismatch with germline at one junction end may stem from a read error. The sample has other DNA sequences that encode this CDR3 too. The J gene is TRDJ1, the V gene TRDV1; D gene uncertain. CDR3 length: 20 amino acids. Looked up from germline, CDR1 is TSWWSYY and CDR2 is QGS. The CDR3 reads CALGELESNLRLVDTDKLIF. Written as DNA, the CDR3 is TGTGCTCTTGGAGAACTAGAATCAAACCTCCGTTTAGTTGACACCGATAAACTCATCTTT.

A few counts support this clone. The chain combines TRDV3 with TRDJ3, with 10 bases aligning to TRDD3. V lost 5 bases and J lost 0; bases outside the gene matches: 7. This CDR3 spans 17 amino acids. The germline gives CDR1 TVYSNPD, CDR2 GDNSRS (reference sequence). The CDR3 sequence is CAGTGGWNSWDTRQMFF. CDR3 nucleotides: TGTGCCGGTACTGGGGGATGGAACTCCTGGGACACCCGACAGATGTTTTTC.

This clone was counted a few times. The chain recombines TRAV29/DV5 with TRDJ1; a weak D match, TRDD3 (6 bases). V was pared by 0 bases and J by 2 bases, with 17 bases between. Germline values: CDR1 NSMFDY, CDR2 ISSIKDK. This CDR3 comprises 16 residues. The chain's CDR3 is CAASDRYARDTDKLIF. CDR3 DNA: TGTGCAGCAAGCGATCGATACGCGCGGGATACCGATAAACTCATCTTT.